The clone carrying this TCR beta chain was picked up a small number of times. The target antigen is unknown. Treatment was busulfan-fludarabine conditioning, a marrow graft, and cyclophosphamide on days +3 and +4. This entry comes from a study of T cells after posttransplantation cyclophosphamide. Study conclusions and caveats: Recipient CMV seropositivity and CMV reactivation strongly tracked TRB clonality.

The assay was immunoSEQ multiplex PCR, and TCRdb's table has in-frame clones only and misses some. The sample records about 36,000 clones, around four fifths being singletons. The receptor comes from a female patient in her 40s who received an allogeneic stem cell transplant from a related donor, was CMV-positive, and had no GVHD. T cells may partly derive from the graft donor. Sequences were derived from CD4+ T cells sorted from blood, sampled 1,800 to 2,000 days after a stem cell transplant with posttransplant cyclophosphamide.

For the CDR3, the DNA is TGTGCCAGCAGCATAAAGCCGGGACAGGGGGCACACGAGCAGTACTTC. It specifies CASSIKPGQGAHEQYF. The chain recombines TRBV7-2 with TRBJ2-7; 12 bases match TRBD1. Trimming took 5 bases from V and 5 from J; bases not matched to a gene: 10. The CDR3 contains 16 residues. Germline V gives CDR1 SGHTA, CDR2 FQGNSA.